What follows are 17 T cell receptor beta chains derived from one specimen sequenced in a study of blood T cell repertoires in COVID-19. Sequencing used immunoSEQ multiplex PCR; TCRdb keeps in-frame clones, though not all of them. The sample includes 95,000 to 100,000 clones, 85% to 90% of them seen just once. Sequenced sample: peripheral blood. The source of these receptors is a human donor with COVID-19, enrolled during active disease. The donor label of this sample is uncertain.

This chain joins TRBV9 and TRBJ2-3; 9 bases match TRBD2. V gave up 4 bases and J gave up 3 bases; unmatched junction bases: 12. Germline assignment: CDR1 SGDLS and CDR2 YYNGEE. This CDR3 region has 17 residues. In nucleotides, the CDR3 is TGTGCCAGCAGCCACTCTCGGCGGGGGGGAGGAACAGATACGCAGTATTTT. Translated, it gives CASSHSRRGGGTDTQYF.

The CDR3 DNA sequence: TGTGCCAGCAGCCAGGGACAGCCCACAGATACGCAGTATTTT. This gives the protein CASSQGQPTDTQYF. The V and J genes are TRBV7-8 and TRBJ2-3; 7 nucleotides match TRBD1. This CDR3 is 14 amino acids long. Germline CDR1 and CDR2: SGHVS and FQNEAQ. V lost 5 bases and J lost 2; bases outside the gene matches: 4.

The rearrangement links TRBV3-1 (or the pseudogene TRBV3-2) to TRBJ2-7; maybe TRBD1 (6 bases). Germline V CDR1 and CDR2: LGHDT, YNNKEL (reference sequence). The CDR3 loop spans 18 amino acids. V dropped 0 bases and J dropped 0 bases, with 18 bases sitting between them. CDR3 loop: CASSQDRAGELYSYEQYF. In nucleotides, the CDR3 is TGTGCCAGCAGCCAAGATCGGGCAGGGGAATTGTACTCCTACGAGCAGTACTTC.

The rearrangement uses TRBV10-3 and TRBJ1-1; D uncertain. Trimming stripped 0 bases from V and 12 bases from J, with 11 bases between. Germline V gives CDR1 ENHRY, CDR2 SYGVKD. This CDR3 contains 12 residues. CDR3 amino acids: CAISESARETFF. The CDR3 DNA is TGTGCCATCAGTGAGTCGGCAAGGGAGACTTTCTTT.

V and J are TRBV3-1 (or the pseudogene TRBV3-2) and TRBJ2-7, with TRBD1 matching 12 bases. V was clipped by 4 bases and J by 6 bases; unmatched bases: 10. Per germline, CDR1 LGHDT and CDR2 YNNKEL (reference sequence). The CDR3 is made up of 16 amino acids. In DNA, the CDR3 is TGTGCCAGCAGCCCCAAAACCGGGACAGGGGGCGGCGAGCAGTACTTC. Translated, it gives CASSPKTGTGGGEQYF.

The V gene is TRBV7-9, the J gene TRBJ2-2, with D possibly matching TRBD1 (6 bases). The CDR3 consists of 18 residues. Trimming pared 5 bases from V and 0 bases from J, leaving 19 bases between. Germline CDR1 SEHNR, CDR2 FQNEAQ (reference sequence). The CDR3 nucleotides read TGTGCCAGCAGCCCCCGTCTTTTTCAGGGGTCGAACACCGGGGAGCTGTTTTTT. Its translation: CASSPRLFQGSNTGELFF.

This rearrangement joins TRBV6-4 to TRBJ2-3; 10 bases fit TRBD2. V was clipped by 2 bases and J by 1 base; unmatched bases: 3. Per germline, CDR1 MRHNA and CDR2 SNTAGT. The CDR3 has 16 amino acids. Written as DNA, the CDR3 is TGTGCCAGCAGTGACCTAGCGGGAGAAGGCACAGATACGCAGTATTTT. This encodes CASSDLAGEGTDTQYF.

The V gene is TRBV6-6, the J gene TRBJ2-1; no clear D gene. The length of the CDR3 is 17 residues. V was trimmed by 5 bases and J by 0 bases, leaving 17 bases between them. CDR1 is MNHNY and CDR2 is SVGAGI in the germline V gene (reference sequence). The CDR3 is CASSPSAAELSYNEQFF. For the CDR3, the DNA is TGTGCCAGCAGTCCATCGGCGGCGGAACTCTCCTACAATGAGCAGTTCTTC.

The chain uses TRBV18 and TRBJ2-2; TRBD2 might be the D (6 bases). With 3 bases removed from V and 4 bases from J, the gap between germline ends came to 15 bases. Germline V lookup: CDR1 KGHSH, CDR2 LQKENI. The CDR3 is 16 residues long. CDR3 amino acids: CASSPSGDGSTGELFF. In nucleotides, the CDR3 is TGTGCCAGCTCACCGAGTGGAGACGGGAGCACCGGGGAGCTGTTTTTT.

V gene TRBV7-9 combines with J gene TRBJ2-4; 14 nucleotides agree with TRBD2. CDR1 is SEHNR, CDR2 FQNEAQ, per germline (reference sequence). The CDR3 contains 16 residues. Trimming cost V 3 bases and J 8 bases; bases outside gene matches: 6. CDR3 residues: CASSLTSGRAIDIQYF. The DNA of the CDR3 is TGTGCCAGCAGCTTGACTAGCGGGAGGGCCATTGACATTCAGTACTTC.

This chain connects TRBV6-5 to TRBJ1-3, with 9 bases that match TRBD1. Germline V CDR1 and CDR2: MNHEY, SVGAGI. Losses at the gene ends were 6 bases for V and 6 bases for J; bases not matched to a gene: 6. The CDR3 spans 14 residues. In DNA, the CDR3 is TGTGCCAGCAGACAAACAGGGGGCGAAAACACCATATATTTT. Translated, it gives CASRQTGGENTIYF.

The chain employs TRBV18 and TRBJ2-2, with TRBD1 identical over 7 bases. After removal of 3 bases from V and 4 bases from J, the junction contained 8 bases not matched to a gene. The CDR3 runs to 16 residues. Looked up from germline, CDR1 is KGHSH and CDR2 is LQKENI. The CDR3: CASSPFRAGGTGELFF. CDR3 coding DNA: TGTGCCAGCTCACCGTTTCGGGCAGGGGGCACCGGGGAGCTGTTTTTT.

The chain recombines TRBV13 with TRBJ2-5, with TRBD2 matching 8 bases. The CDR3 totals 15 residues. CDR1 PRHDT and CDR2 FYEKMQ come from the germline V gene (reference sequence). The junction had 15 bases not matched to a gene; V was cut back by 7 bases and J by 8 bases. CDR3 nucleotide sequence: TGTGCCAGCAACGGGGGGGTAGGCTACAAGAGAACCCAGTACTTC. This sequence encodes CASNGGVGYKRTQYF.

In DNA form, the CDR3 reads TGTGCCAGTAGTGTTGGACAGGGTCGGTCCAACGAGCAGTACTTC. It specifies CASSVGQGRSNEQYF. This chain links TRBV19 with TRBJ2-7, with TRBD1 matching 8 bases. The V gene's germline CDR1 is LNHDA and CDR2 SQIVND (reference sequence). This CDR3 has 15 amino acids. With V trimmed by 5 bases and J by 5 bases, 11 bases remained unmatched.

The rearrangement uses TRBV18 and TRBJ2-5, with 8 bases matching TRBD2. CDR1 is KGHSH, CDR2 LQKENI, per germline. J was trimmed by 5 bases and V by 2 bases; bases with no gene match: 7. CDR3 length equals 15 residues. In nucleotides, the CDR3 is TGTGCCAGCTCACCATCCCGGGGGGGCGTCGAGACCCAGTACTTC. It yields the protein CASSPSRGGVETQYF.

By share, this clone counts as medium-sized (0.01 to 0.1%). The chain carries TRBV7-9 and TRBJ1-3; D might be TRBD1 (6 bases). The CDR3 has 19 amino acids. Trimming removed 5 bases from V and 0 bases from J, with 23 bases in between. From germline, CDR1 is SEHNR and CDR2 FQNEAQ (reference sequence). The CDR3 bases are TGTGCCAGCAGCCCTCGCCGGCAGGGGCTTCTGAACTCTGGAAACACCATATATTTT. Residues: CASSPRRQGLLNSGNTIYF.

The chain carries TRBV13 and TRBJ1-1; D is undetermined. The CDR3 sequence is 15 residues long. V lost 1 base to trimming and J lost 4 bases, with 13 bases between them. Germline V gives CDR1 PRHDT, CDR2 FYEKMQ (reference sequence). CDR3: CASSLALRQPTEAFF. CDR3 in DNA: TGTGCCAGCAGCTTAGCCCTCAGACAACCCACTGAAGCTTTCTTT.